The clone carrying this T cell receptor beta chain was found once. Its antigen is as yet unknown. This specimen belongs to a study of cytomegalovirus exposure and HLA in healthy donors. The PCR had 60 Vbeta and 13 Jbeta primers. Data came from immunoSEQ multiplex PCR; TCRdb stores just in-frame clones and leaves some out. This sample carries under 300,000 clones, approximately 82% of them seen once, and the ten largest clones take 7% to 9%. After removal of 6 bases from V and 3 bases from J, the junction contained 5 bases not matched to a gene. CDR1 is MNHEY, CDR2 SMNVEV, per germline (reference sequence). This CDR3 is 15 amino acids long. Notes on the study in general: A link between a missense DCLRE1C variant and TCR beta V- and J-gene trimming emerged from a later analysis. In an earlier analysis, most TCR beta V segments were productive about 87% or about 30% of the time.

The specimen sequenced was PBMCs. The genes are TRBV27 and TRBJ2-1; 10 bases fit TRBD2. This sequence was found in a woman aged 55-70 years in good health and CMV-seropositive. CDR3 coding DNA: TGTGCCAGCAGACTAGCGGGACCGAGCTACAATGAGCAGTTCTTC. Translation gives CASRLAGPSYNEQFF.